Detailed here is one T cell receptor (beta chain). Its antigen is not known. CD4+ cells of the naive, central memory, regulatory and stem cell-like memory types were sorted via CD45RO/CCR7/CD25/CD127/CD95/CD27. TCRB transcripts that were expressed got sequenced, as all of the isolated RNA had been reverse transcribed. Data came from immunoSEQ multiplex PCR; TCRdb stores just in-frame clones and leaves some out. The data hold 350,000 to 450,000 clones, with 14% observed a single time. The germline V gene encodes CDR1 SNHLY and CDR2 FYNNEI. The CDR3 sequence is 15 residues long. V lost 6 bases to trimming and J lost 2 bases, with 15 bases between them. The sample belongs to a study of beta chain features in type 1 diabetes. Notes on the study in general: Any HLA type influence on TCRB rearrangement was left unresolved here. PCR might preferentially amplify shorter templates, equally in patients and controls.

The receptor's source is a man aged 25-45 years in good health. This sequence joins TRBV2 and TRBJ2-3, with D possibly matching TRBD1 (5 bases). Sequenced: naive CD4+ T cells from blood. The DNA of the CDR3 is TGTGCCAGCAGCCGAAGGACACCTTCCACAGATACGCAGTATTTT. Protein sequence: CASSRRTPSTDTQYF.